The 18 T cell receptor beta chains presented below share a single source sample, sequenced in a study of blood T cell repertoires in COVID-19. Only in-frame clones appear in the TCRdb table, and some are missing; sequencing was by immunoSEQ multiplex PCR. The repertoire consists of around 250,000 clones, with about 80% occurring once and the leading ten covering around 3.9%. Specimen: PBMCs or T cells enriched from blood (not recorded which). The receptors were gathered from a man aged 25-45 years with acute COVID-19.

The rearrangement uses TRBV4-2 and TRBJ2-1, with D maybe TRBD2 (6 bases). This CDR3 is 14 amino acids long. V gave up 2 bases and J gave up 5 bases, with 10 bases separating them. Germline values: CDR1 LGHNA, CDR2 YNFKEQ. Written as DNA, the CDR3 is TGTGCCAGCAGCCAATCCGGGAGAAACAATGAGCAGTTCTTC. Translated, it gives CASSQSGRNNEQFF.

This clone has only one observation. The chain has TRBV15 and TRBJ1-2, with D possibly TRBD1 on 6 matching bases. The germline V gene has CDR1 LNHNV and CDR2 YYDKDF (reference sequence). V lost 4 bases and J lost 5, with 20 bases in between. This CDR3 contains 16 residues. Here the CDR3 DNA reads TGTGCCACCAGCACCGAGGCGTGGGAGAGGGGGTATGGCTACACCTTC. Its translation is CATSTEAWERGYGYTF.

The V and J genes are TRBV9 and TRBJ2-2, with D possibly matching TRBD2 (6 bases). The CDR3 has 16 residues. Per germline, CDR1 SGDLS and CDR2 YYNGEE. Trimming pared 2 bases from V and 2 bases from J, leaving 13 bases between. The CDR3 nucleotides read TGTGCCAGCAGCGTCCGGGAGCCGATTAACACCGGGGAGCTGTTTTTT. It yields the protein CASSVREPINTGELFF. The variable domain in full, completed from reference TRBV9 and TRBJ2-2, reads DSGVTQTPKHLITATGQRVTLRCSPRSGDLSVYWYQQSLDQGLQFLIQYYNGEERAKGNILERFSAQQFPDLHSELNLSSLELGDSALYFCASSVREPINTGELFFGEGSRLTVL.

The V and J genes are TRBV11-2 and TRBJ2-3; 9 bases match TRBD2. Losses at the gene ends were 5 bases for V and 5 bases for J; bases not matched to a gene: 8. CDR1 and CDR2 from the germline V gene are SGHAT and FQNNGV. The length of the CDR3 is 15 residues. This CDR3 is CASSPRTSALDTQYF. The CDR3 region has the DNA TGTGCCAGCAGCCCCCGGACTAGCGCGCTAGATACGCAGTATTTT.

This chain uses TRBV3-1 (or the pseudogene TRBV3-2) with TRBJ1-2; D call uncertain. CDR1 is LGHDT and CDR2 is YNNKEL in the germline V gene (reference sequence). Trimming cost V 0 bases and J 6 bases, with 14 bases left between them. The CDR3 extends over 15 amino acids. The CDR3 sequence is CASSQDYGKGDGYTF. The CDR3 coding sequence is TGTGCCAGCAGCCAAGATTACGGGAAGGGAGATGGCTACACCTTC.

This clone was found a few times. This sequence joins TRBV9 and TRBJ1-1; the D is unclear. In germline, CDR1 is SGDLS, CDR2 YYNGEE. The CDR3 sequence is 14 residues long. Deletions cut 0 bases from V and 3 bases from J, with 9 bases between. The CDR3 protein is CASSVGEVYTEAFF. The CDR3 DNA follows: TGTGCCAGCAGCGTAGGAGAGGTTTACACTGAAGCTTTCTTT.

As for this clone: A junction end diverges from the germline sequence, so it may reflect a read error. This chain joins TRBV5-1 and TRBJ2-6; no definite D call. Germline CDR1 and CDR2: SGHRS and YFSETQ. The CDR3 sequence is 15 residues long. The CDR3 DNA follows: TGTGCCAGCAGCTTGTCTACTTCTGGGGCCAACGTCCTGACTTTC. Translated: CASSLSTSGANVLTF.

The chain uses TRBV18 and TRBJ2-7; the match to TRBD2 covers 9 bases. V lost 6 bases to trimming and J lost 3 bases; unmatched junction nucleotides: 6. CDR1 and CDR2 (germline): KGHSH, LQKENI. CDR3 length: 14 amino acids. The CDR3 region has the DNA TGTGCCAGCTCCGATGGCGGGAGGGGCTACGAGCAGTACGTC. This translates into CASSDGGRGYEQYV.

The gene calls are TRBV9 and TRBJ1-4, with 9 bases lining up with TRBD1. Germline CDR1 is SGDLS and CDR2 is YYNGEE. The junction had 7 bases not matched to a gene; V was cut back by 1 base and J by 3 bases. The CDR3 spans 17 residues. The CDR3 nucleotides read TGTGCCAGCAGCGTATCGACAGGGGGTACGGCTAATGAAAAACTGTTTTTT. As protein: CASSVSTGGTANEKLFF.

This chain connects TRBV6-1 to TRBJ2-7; 11 positions match TRBD2. Losses at the gene ends were 3 bases for V and 0 bases for J; bases not matched to a gene: 4. Germline CDR1 reads MNHNS; CDR2 reads SASEGT. The CDR3 spans 16 residues. The CDR3 sequence is CASSDLLAGVSYEQYV. CDR3 bases: TGTGCCAGCAGTGATTTACTAGCGGGAGTCTCCTACGAGCAGTACGTC.

This sequence joins TRBV24-1 and TRBJ1-2, with 9 bases matching TRBD1. The V segment lost 0 bases and the J segment 7 bases; nucleotides outside the gene matches: 8. Germline CDR1 reads KGHDR; CDR2 reads SFDVKD. CDR3 size: 16 residues. CDR3 nucleotides: TGTGCCACCAGTGATTTGGGTTCGGGACAGGGCGGTGGCTACACCTTC. It codes for CATSDLGSGQGGGYTF.

J is TRBJ2-1 and V is TRBV19; D unresolved. The CDR3 length is 13 residues. V lost 1 base and J 7 bases, leaving 8 bases between the germline ends. Germline V gives CDR1 LNHDA, CDR2 SQIVND (reference sequence). In nucleotides, the CDR3 is TGTGCCAGTAGTATAGGAGGTTGGAATGAGCAGTTCTTC. This codes for CASSIGGWNEQFF.

To note about this clone: A read error may produce the germline difference seen at one junction end. The V call is TRBV5-1, the J call TRBJ2-1; 10 positions match TRBD2. The CDR3 is 15 residues long. Looked up from germline, CDR1 is SGHRS and CDR2 is YFSETQ. The CDR3 sequence: CASRSASGSWGEQFF. Written as DNA, the CDR3 is TGTGCCAGCAGGTCGGCTAGCGGGAGTTGGGGTGAGCAGTTCTTC. Complete variable domain (other parts from reference TRBV5-1 and TRBJ2-1): KAGVTQTPRYLIKTRGQQVTLSCSPISGHRSVSWYQQTPGQGLQFLFEYFSETQRNKGNFPGRFSGRQFSNSRSEMNVSTLELGDSALYLCASRSASGSWGEQFFGPGTRLTVL.

The chain joins TRBV7-8 to TRBJ2-5; tentative D call: TRBD2 (5 bases). Per the germline V gene, CDR1 is SGHVS and CDR2 is FQNEAQ. The V end lost 4 bases, the J end lost 2 bases, and 14 bases lay between the germline ends. This CDR3 spans 15 amino acids. The CDR3 loop is CASSSFRGRQETQYF. The CDR3 DNA is TGTGCCAGCAGCTCCTTTCGAGGGCGTCAAGAGACCCAGTACTTC.

The V call is TRBV5-7, the J call TRBJ1-4; D ambiguous. TRBV5-7 falls under the ORF class, with uncertain function. Trimming stripped 5 bases from V and 8 bases from J, with 16 bases between. This CDR3 contains 14 residues. CDR3 region: CASSRAGPGEKLFF. The CDR3 nucleotides read TGTGCCAGCAGTCGAGCGGGCCCGGGCGAAAAACTGTTTTTT.

The J gene is TRBJ2-1, the V gene TRBV4-2; the match to TRBD2 covers 15 bases. Germline values: CDR1 LGHNA, CDR2 YNFKEQ. The V gene end was trimmed by 4 bases and the J gene end by 6 bases; junction bases not matched to a gene: 4. The CDR3 is made up of 16 amino acids. The CDR3 sequence: CASSLGTSGGFNEQFF. DNA for the CDR3: TGTGCCAGCAGCCTGGGGACTAGCGGGGGGTTCAATGAGCAGTTCTTC.

The V and J genes are TRBV11-2 and TRBJ2-2, with 7 bases identical to TRBD2. V gave up 1 base and J gave up 5 bases; unmatched junction bases: 7. Germline V gives CDR1 SGHAT, CDR2 FQNNGV. This CDR3 is 16 amino acids long. The CDR3, as DNA: TGTGCCAGCAGCTTAGGGTGGCCGGGAGGAACCGGGGAGCTGTTTTTT. Encoded protein: CASSLGWPGGTGELFF.

V is TRBV5-4 and J is TRBJ1-1, with D possibly matching TRBD1 (5 bases). Germline V CDR1 and CDR2: SGHNT, YYREEE (reference sequence). The CDR3 length is 14 residues. V was cut by 5 bases and J by 0 bases, with 11 bases left in between. The DNA for the CDR3 is TGTGCCAGCAGATCGGGGGAGATGAACACTGAAGCTTTCTTT. Its translation: CASRSGEMNTEAFF.